Shown below are 15 T cell receptor beta chains from a single sample sequenced in a study of T cells after yellow fever vaccination. TCRdb analysed the 5' RACE reads with MiXCR anew, one entry per CDR3 protein. In the table there are 90,000 to 150,000 distinct CDR3 sequences, 5.5% to 8% of which are singletons. The sequences come from CD4+ T cells sorted from PBMCs, collected 45 days after the first yellow fever vaccination. These receptors were collected from a man in his late teens or twenties who received the YFV17D yellow fever vaccine.

This clonotype occurred a few times. Since a much larger clone is just one base distant, this may be a read error. The chain employs TRBV5-1 and TRBJ2-1; TRBD1 matches 9 bases. The CDR3 extends over 15 amino acids. Germline V CDR1 and CDR2: SGHRS, YFSETQ. The J segment lost 4 bases and the V segment lost 0 bases, leaving 2 bases of the junction unmatched. The CDR3 bases are TGCGCCAGCAGCTTGGATGGGACAGGGTACAATGAGCAGTTCTTC. Protein product: CASSLDGTGYNEQFF.

At least ten counts were recorded for this clonotype. The chain links TRBV12-5 to TRBJ2-3, with D perhaps matching TRBD1 (5 bases). CDR3 length equals 12 residues. CDR1 is LGHNT, CDR2 FRNRAP, per germline. Trimming pared 0 bases from V and 11 bases from J, leaving 9 bases between. In DNA, the CDR3 is TGTGCTAGTGGTTTGGTACGACAGAAGCAGTATTTT. Its protein product is CASGLVRQKQYF.

This clonotype came up many times. The genes are TRBV7-9 and TRBJ1-5, with a weak D call TRBD1 (5 bases). This CDR3 has 15 residues. The germline V gene encodes CDR1 SEHNR and CDR2 FQNEAQ (reference sequence). V lost 5 bases and J lost 9, with 20 bases in between. In nucleotides, the CDR3 is TGTGCCAGCAGCCGTATACAGGCGGGGGAGTCGCCCCAGCATTTT. Protein sequence: CASSRIQAGESPQHF.

In its sample, this clonotype was seen many times. The DNA for the CDR3 is TGTGCCAGCAGGGGGAAGGGGACGGGGAACATTCAGTACTTC. It encodes CASRGKGTGNIQYF. This chain connects TRBV6-1 to TRBJ2-4; the D gene could be TRBD1 or TRBD2 (5 bases each). V was cut by 6 bases and J by 7 bases, with 16 bases left in between. Germline V gene sequence: CDR1 MNHNS, CDR2 SASEGT. The CDR3 is made up of 14 amino acids.

This clonotype was detected many times. The CDR3 DNA follows: TGTGCCAGCAGTTATCCGTACTACGAGCAGTACGTC. This encodes CASSYPYYEQYV. The rearrangement uses TRBV6-2 or TRBV6-3 and TRBJ2-7; D ambiguous. From germline, CDR1 is MNHEY and CDR2 SVGEGT. This CDR3 spans 12 amino acids. V was trimmed by 3 bases and J by 3 bases, leaving 6 bases between them.

In this sample, this clonotype turned up many times. The gene calls are TRBV29-1 and TRBJ1-3; D may be TRBD1 (5 bases). This CDR3 has 14 residues. Germline CDR1 reads SQVTM; CDR2 reads ANQGSEA. V lost 2 bases and J 5 bases, leaving 13 bases between the germline ends. Here the CDR3 reads CSVEQPGVRNTIYF. The CDR3 DNA follows: TGCAGCGTTGAACAACCGGGGGTACGAAACACCATATATTTT.

The sample holds many counts of this clonotype. The chain couples TRBV19 to TRBJ1-1; D gene ambiguous. Trimming shortened V by 9 bases and J by 4 bases, and 18 bases separated the two germline ends. The CDR3 runs 14 residues. Germline loops: CDR1 LNHDA, CDR2 SQIVND (reference sequence). The chain's CDR3 is CASQPPLTFTEAFF. In DNA, the CDR3 is TGTGCCAGCCAACCCCCCCTGACGTTCACTGAAGCTTTCTTT.

This chain joins TRBV18 and TRBJ1-1; no clear D gene. This CDR3 region has 15 residues. The germline V gene has CDR1 KGHSH and CDR2 LQKENI. V lost 2 bases, J lost 4 bases, and 14 bases lay in between. The CDR3 nucleotides read TGTGCCAGCTCACCAGGGTCTAGGGTGTTCACTGAAGCTTTCTTT. It is translated as CASSPGSRVFTEAFF.

A few counts support this clonotype. This rearrangement joins TRBV20-1 to TRBJ1-1; TRBD1 matches 12 bases. Germline CDR1 DFQATT, CDR2 SNEGSKA (reference sequence). V lost 7 bases to trimming and J lost 5 bases; unmatched junction nucleotides: 8. This CDR3 has 14 residues. The CDR3 sequence: CSVWDRGRGTEAFF. The CDR3 DNA reads TGCAGTGTTTGGGACAGGGGGCGCGGTACTGAAGCTTTCTTT.

The genes are TRBV7-2 and TRBJ1-5; D unclear. The V and J ends lost 5 bases and 2 bases respectively, with 16 bases between them. This CDR3 has 16 amino acids. The germline V gene encodes CDR1 SGHTA and CDR2 FQGNSA. Here the CDR3 reads CASSLSVGWGNQPQHF. In DNA, the CDR3 is TGTGCCAGCAGCCTCTCCGTGGGGTGGGGCAATCAGCCCCAGCATTTT.

This clonotype was seen many times. This sequence joins TRBV6-5 and TRBJ1-3; perhaps TRBD1 as D (5 bases). Germline CDR1 reads MNHEY; CDR2 reads SVGAGI. This CDR3 has 13 residues. The V end lost 8 bases, the J end lost 0 bases, and 8 bases lay between the germline ends. The DNA of the CDR3 is TGTGCCAGCCGGGACCCCTCTGGAAACACCATATATTTT. Translated, it gives CASRDPSGNTIYF.

This chain joins TRBV5-7 and TRBJ2-5; possible D gene TRBD2, 6 bases. TRBV5-7 counts as an open reading frame of uncertain function. CDR3 length: 17 amino acids. Between the trimmed V and J ends, which lost 4 bases and 2 bases, there was a span of 21 bases. CDR3 DNA sequence: TGTGCCAGCAGCCATAGCCCTGGGGGAGGCACACAAGAGACCCAGTACTTC. This gives the protein CASSHSPGGGTQETQYF.

A word on this clonotype: Being one base from a much bigger clone, this may be a read error. V and J are TRBV7-3 and TRBJ2-1; D gene ambiguous. There are 18 residues in the CDR3. The germline CDR1 and CDR2 sequences are SGHTA and FQGTGA. The CDR3 loop is CACSLGQPGLSSYNEQFF. CDR3 DNA: TGTGCCTGCAGCTTAGGGCAGCCAGGCTTGAGCTCCTACAATGAGCAGTTCTTC. Full variable domain (rest looked up from reference TRBV7-3 and TRBJ2-1): GAGVSQTPSNKVTEKGKYVELRCDPISGHTALYWYRQSLGQGPEFLIYFQGTGAADDSGLPNDRFFAVRPEGSVSTLKIQRTERGDSAVYLCACSLGQPGLSSYNEQFFGPGTRLTVL.

This clonotype came up many times. The chain has TRBV5-5 and TRBJ1-2, with no clear D. Trimming shortened V by 1 base and J by 10 bases, and 8 bases separated the two germline ends. Germline V gives CDR1 SGHKS, CDR2 YYEKEE (reference sequence). This CDR3 is built from 11 residues. This CDR3 is CASSLFRVYTF. The CDR3, as DNA: TGTGCCAGCAGCTTGTTTAGGGTCTACACCTTC.

Many counts were recorded for this clonotype. The rearrangement uses TRBV12-3 or TRBV12-4 and TRBJ2-7; TRBD2 matches 10 bases. The CDR3 runs 15 residues. Trimming cost V 3 bases and J 4 bases; bases outside gene matches: 6. CDR3 protein: CASSFSRSGGYEQYF. As DNA, the CDR3 is TGTGCCAGCAGTTTTTCGCGTAGCGGGGGGTACGAGCAGTACTTC.